This T cell receptor beta chain was obtained from a study of regulatory T cells in long-lasting Graves disease. Findings of the study overall: Patients with persistent disease showed a bias toward TRBV28, TRBJ1-2 and TRBJ2-5.

With regard to this clonotype: Its antigen is as yet unknown.

The CDR3 covers 14 residues. The J segment lost 3 bases and the V segment lost 4 bases, leaving 5 bases of the junction unmatched. CDR1 is MGHRA, CDR2 YSYEKL, per germline. The sample's time point: persistent/refractory GD, antithyroid drugs over 5 years with positive TRAb. PBMCs were the source of the RNA used for TCR sequencing. Diagnosing Graves' disease relied on the American Thyroid Association guidelines. Patients were from an endocrinology department in Xi'an, China. Combining iRepertoire HTBI primers with Arm-PCR of CDR3 regions, the authors built TCR beta libraries. TCRdb fed the multiplex PCR reads into MiXCR, producing one record per CDR3 protein. This table holds over 350,000 distinct CDR3 sequences, around 20% found once.

The receptor was derived from a female donor with Graves disease. V is TRBV4-1 and J is TRBJ1-2; TRBD1 aligns across 7 bases. The input for sequencing was peripheral blood mononuclear cells (PBMCs), taken when the disease was refractory, from a patient treated with antithyroid drugs. CDR3 sequence: CASSPGDRDYGYTF. The CDR3, as DNA: TGCGCCAGCAGCCCCGGCGACAGGGACTATGGCTACACCTTC.